This is a list of T cell receptor beta chains from one sample in a study of CD8+ T cells in alopecia areata. Repertoires were generated with immunoSEQ multiplex PCR, while TCRdb's copy carries only in-frame clones and drops some. The sample shows 60,000 to 85,000 clones, approximately 72% of them seen only once. The sample consisted of CD8+ T cells sorted from blood, taken at week 24, from a patient treated with tofacitinib. All receptors derive from a human donor with alopecia areata. Each CDR3 is given with its conserved first and last residue. The D gene is left open where the match is weak. Clone size, where shown, is once, few, many, or a class for clones that have expanded.

j_call: TRBJ2-5; clone_size: few; cdr3_length: 11; d_call: NA; v_call: TRBV6-5; cdr3_nt: TGTGCCAGCAGAACGGGAGAGACCCAGTACTTC; cdr3_aa: CASRTGETQYF
j_call: TRBJ1-3; clone_size: NA; cdr3_length: 14; d_call: NA; v_call: TRBV5-1; cdr3_nt: TGCGCCAGCAGCTTGGAACCTCAAGGAAACACCATATATTTT; cdr3_aa: CASSLEPQGNTIYF
j_call: TRBJ2-2; clone_size: few; cdr3_length: 16; d_call: NA; v_call: TRBV7-9; cdr3_nt: TGTGCCAGCAGCGCCCTTCCGGGACAGAACACCGGGGAGCTGTTTTTT; cdr3_aa: CASSALPGQNTGELFF
j_call: TRBJ1-5; clone_size: NA; cdr3_length: 14; d_call: TRBD1; v_call: TRBV6-6; cdr3_nt: TGTGCCAGCAGTTGGACAGGAGGTAATCAGCCCCAGCATTTT; cdr3_aa: CASSWTGGNQPQHF
j_call: TRBJ2-1; clone_size: NA; cdr3_length: 15; d_call: TRBD2; v_call: TRBV5-1; cdr3_nt: TGCGCCAGCAGCTCTGAGCGGGACTCCTACAATGAGCAGTTCTTC; cdr3_aa: CASSSERDSYNEQFF
j_call: TRBJ1-1; clone_size: few; cdr3_length: 15; d_call: NA; v_call: TRBV28; cdr3_nt: TGTGCCAGCAGTTCTGGTGGGGATGAGTACACTGAAGCTTTCTTT; cdr3_aa: CASSSGGDEYTEAFF
j_call: TRBJ2-3; clone_size: NA; cdr3_length: 13; d_call: NA; v_call: TRBV9; cdr3_nt: TGTGCCAGCAGCGTAGCTAACACAGATACGCAGTATTTT; cdr3_aa: CASSVANTDTQYF
j_call: TRBJ2-2; clone_size: NA; cdr3_length: 19; d_call: TRBD2; v_call: TRBV9; cdr3_nt: TGTGCCAGCAGCGCGCCGGGACTAGCGGGAGAGGTGAACACCGGGGAGCTGTTTTTT; cdr3_aa: CASSAPGLAGEVNTGELFF
j_call: TRBJ1-1; clone_size: NA; cdr3_length: 13; d_call: NA; v_call: TRBV29-1; cdr3_nt: TGCAGCGTTGAGGGCAGACTGAACACTGAAGCTTTCTTT; cdr3_aa: CSVEGRLNTEAFF
j_call: TRBJ1-2; clone_size: few; cdr3_length: 15; d_call: NA; v_call: TRBV29-1; cdr3_nt: TGCAGCGTTGAAGATGGGGGGGCGCTGGGCTATGGCTACACCTTC; cdr3_aa: CSVEDGGALGYGYTF
j_call: TRBJ1-2; clone_size: few; cdr3_length: 13; d_call: TRBD1; v_call: TRBV29-1; cdr3_nt: TGCAGCGTTGACTCTGGGACAGGGTTTGGCTACACCTTC; cdr3_aa: CSVDSGTGFGYTF
j_call: TRBJ2-7; clone_size: NA; cdr3_length: 13; d_call: TRBD1; v_call: TRBV2; cdr3_nt: TGTGCCAGCGGGGGGACAGGGGCCTACGAGCAGTACTTC; cdr3_aa: CASGGTGAYEQYF
j_call: TRBJ2-7; clone_size: NA; cdr3_length: 14; d_call: TRBD1; v_call: TRBV23-1; cdr3_nt: TGCGCCAGCAGTCAAAGGGACAGGGCCGGCGAGCAGTACTTC; cdr3_aa: CASSQRDRAGEQYF
j_call: TRBJ1-5; clone_size: NA; cdr3_length: 12; d_call: NA; v_call: TRBV14; cdr3_nt: TGTGCCAGCAGCCAAGGAACGCAGCCCCAGCATTTT; cdr3_aa: CASSQGTQPQHF
j_call: TRBJ2-3; clone_size: NA; cdr3_length: 15; d_call: TRBD2; v_call: TRBV27; cdr3_nt: TGTGCCAGCAGTTTACTAGCGGGGAACACAGATACGCAGTATTTT; cdr3_aa: CASSLLAGNTDTQYF
j_call: TRBJ1-2; clone_size: NA; cdr3_length: 14; d_call: NA; v_call: TRBV6-5; cdr3_nt: TGTGCCAGCAGTTACGGACAGCTAAACTATGGCTACACCTTC; cdr3_aa: CASSYGQLNYGYTF
j_call: TRBJ1-4; clone_size: NA; cdr3_length: 15; d_call: TRBD1; v_call: TRBV7-6; cdr3_nt: TGTGCCAGCAGCTTATTTGAGGGGGCTTGGGAAAAACTGTTTTTT; cdr3_aa: CASSLFEGAWEKLFF
j_call: TRBJ2-7; clone_size: once; cdr3_length: 18; d_call: TRBD1; v_call: TRBV4-3; cdr3_nt: TGCGCCAGCAGCCAAGATTTCCCAGTCCGGGACAGAACCTACGAGCAGTACTTC; cdr3_aa: CASSQDFPVRDRTYEQYF
j_call: TRBJ2-2; clone_size: NA; cdr3_length: 14; d_call: NA; v_call: TRBV5-1; cdr3_nt: TGCGCCAGCAGTCCGACAGTTACCACCGGGGAGCTGTTTTTT; cdr3_aa: CASSPTVTTGELFF
j_call: TRBJ2-1; clone_size: NA; cdr3_length: 14; d_call: TRBD2; v_call: TRBV28; cdr3_nt: TGTGCCAGCAGTTTCCGGGAGGCGTACAATGAGCAGTTCTTC; cdr3_aa: CASSFREAYNEQFF
j_call: TRBJ2-1; clone_size: NA; cdr3_length: 17; d_call: NA; v_call: TRBV4-3; cdr3_nt: TGCGCCAGCAGCCAACGTCTTGGGGGATTTTCCCGGGATGAGCAGTTCTTC; cdr3_aa: CASSQRLGGFSRDEQFF